Presented here are 11 T cell receptor beta chains from one specimen sequenced in a study of shared clonotypes between healthy human individuals. The naive CD8 subset, CD45RO-negative cells positively selected for CCR7, excluded terminally differentiated effector memory CD45RA+ cells. Using immunoSEQ multiplex PCR, the repertoire was profiled, and TCRdb retains in-frame clones only, with some absent. The sample holds hundreds of thousands of clones, roughly 96% seen once. Sequencing used naive CD8+ T cells sorted from blood. These receptor sequences come from a woman aged 30 to 39 in good health.

The gene calls are TRBV28 and TRBJ2-3; unclear D gene. CDR3 length: 13 amino acids. Germline V gene data show CDR1 as MDHEN and CDR2 as SYDVKM. Trimming left V 6 bases short and J 0 bases short, with 7 bases between. CDR3 in DNA: TGTGCCAGCAGGGGCGTTAGCACAGATACGCAGTATTTT. The encoded protein is CASRGVSTDTQYF.

This clone was seen a single time. The chain joins TRBV4-2 to TRBJ2-1; 10 nucleotides line up with TRBD2. With 3 bases clipped from V and 7 bases from J, the junction kept 0 bases outside the gene matches. CDR1 is LGHNA and CDR2 is YNFKEQ in the germline V gene. There are 13 residues in the CDR3. CDR3 coding DNA: TGTGCCAGCAGCCAGACTAGCGGGAATGAGCAGTTCTTC. Amino acid sequence: CASSQTSGNEQFF.

The CDR3 loop is CASSQSTSSYEQYF. CDR3 nucleotide sequence: TGTGCCAGCAGCCAATCGACTTCGAGCTACGAGCAGTACTTC. This chain uses TRBV16 with TRBJ2-7; D uncertain. The V gene's germline CDR1 is KGHSY and CDR2 FQNENV. The CDR3 has 14 residues. Trimming left V 0 bases short and J 3 bases short, with 9 bases between.

This clone turned up a few times. The genes are TRBV5-6 and TRBJ2-5; 10 bases agree with TRBD2. The junction had 10 bases not matched to a gene; V was cut back by 0 bases and J by 2 bases. The germline CDR1 and CDR2 sequences are SGHDT and YYEEEE. The CDR3 consists of 18 residues. CDR3 amino acids: CASSLAGMGSGGQETQYF. CDR3 nucleotide sequence: TGTGCCAGCAGCTTGGCGGGGATGGGTAGCGGGGGGCAAGAGACCCAGTACTTC.

The V gene is TRBV6-5, the J gene TRBJ2-5; a weak D match, TRBD1 (6 bases). The length of the CDR3 is 15 residues. The germline V and J ends were trimmed by 2 bases and 1 base, with 11 bases remaining between them. Germline V gene data show CDR1 as MNHEY and CDR2 as SVGAGI. The CDR3 here is CASSYGGGPQETQYF. The CDR3 region has the DNA TGTGCCAGCAGTTACGGGGGCGGTCCCCAAGAGACCCAGTACTTC.

The chain couples TRBV27 to TRBJ2-7; D is possibly TRBD2 (5 bases). The CDR3 has 13 amino acids. V lost 8 bases and J lost 0, with 11 bases in between. CDR1 and CDR2 from the germline V gene are MNHEY and SMNVEV (reference sequence). The DNA of the CDR3 is TGTGCCAGCGGAAGCGGAACCTCCTACGAGCAGTACTTC. It yields the protein CASGSGTSYEQYF.

CDR3 protein: CASSLPLGGELFF. CDR3 DNA: TGTGCCAGCAGCTTACCACTGGGCGGGGAGCTGTTTTTT. V usage is TRBV7-9 and J usage is TRBJ2-2; D is undetermined. The CDR3 length is 13 residues. The V gene lost 2 bases and the J gene lost 7 bases, with 8 bases spanning the gap. From germline, CDR1 is SEHNR and CDR2 FQNEAQ (reference sequence).

V and J are TRBV11-2 and TRBJ2-3, with unresolved D. The CDR3 runs 15 residues. Germline CDR1 reads SGHAT; CDR2 reads FQNNGV. Trimming stripped 1 base from V and 3 bases from J, with 11 bases between. CDR3 nucleotides: TGTGCCAGCAGCTTAGTAGCAGTGGTGACAGATACGCAGTATTTT. Translating it yields CASSLVAVVTDTQYF.

V is TRBV5-4 and J is TRBJ1-2; no definite D call. This CDR3 comprises 12 residues. V was trimmed by 2 bases and J by 4 bases, leaving 6 bases between them. CDR1 is SGHNT, CDR2 YYREEE, per germline (reference sequence). CDR3 in amino acids: CASSLDGYGYTF. CDR3 in DNA: TGTGCCAGCAGCTTAGACGGCTATGGCTACACCTTC.

The chain couples TRBV7-2 to TRBJ2-7; no firm D call. Germline V CDR1 and CDR2: SGHTA, FQGNSA. Trimming cost V 3 bases and J 0 bases, with 6 bases left between them. The CDR3 is 13 residues long. The CDR3 loop reads CASSFYSSYEQYF. The CDR3 DNA reads TGTGCCAGCAGCTTCTACTCCTCCTACGAGCAGTACTTC.

The V gene is TRBV27, the J gene TRBJ1-1; a possible D gene is TRBD1 (5 bases). The CDR3 covers 14 residues. Germline CDR1 MNHEY, CDR2 SMNVEV (reference sequence). Between the trimmed V and J ends, which lost 5 bases and 5 bases, there was a span of 15 bases. The CDR3 loop is CASSITGSSTEAFF. The CDR3 nucleotides are TGTGCCAGCAGTATCACAGGTTCGAGTACTGAAGCTTTCTTT.